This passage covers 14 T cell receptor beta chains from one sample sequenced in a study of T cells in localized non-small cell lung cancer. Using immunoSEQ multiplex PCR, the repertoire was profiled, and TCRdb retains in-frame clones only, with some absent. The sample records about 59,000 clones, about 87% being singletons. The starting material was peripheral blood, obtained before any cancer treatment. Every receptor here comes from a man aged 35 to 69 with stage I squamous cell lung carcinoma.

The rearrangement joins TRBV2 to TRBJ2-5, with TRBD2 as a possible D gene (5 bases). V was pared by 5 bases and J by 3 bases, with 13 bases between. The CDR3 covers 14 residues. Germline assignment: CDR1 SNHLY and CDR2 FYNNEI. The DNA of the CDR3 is TGTGCCAGCAGTTCGGACTGGTTAGAAGAGACCCAGTACTTC. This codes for CASSSDWLEETQYF.

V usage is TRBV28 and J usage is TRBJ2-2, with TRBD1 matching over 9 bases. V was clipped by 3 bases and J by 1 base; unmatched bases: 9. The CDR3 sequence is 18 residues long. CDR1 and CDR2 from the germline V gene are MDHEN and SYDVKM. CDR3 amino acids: CASSFTTGGTWNTGELFF. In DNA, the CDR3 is TGTGCCAGCAGTTTCACGACAGGGGGTACTTGGAACACCGGGGAGCTGTTTTTT.

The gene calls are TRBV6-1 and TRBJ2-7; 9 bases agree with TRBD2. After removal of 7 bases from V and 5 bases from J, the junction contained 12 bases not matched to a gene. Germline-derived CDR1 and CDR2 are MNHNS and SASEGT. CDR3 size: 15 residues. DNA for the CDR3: TGTGCCAGCACCCGGGATGGGTTAGCGGGAGACGAGCAGTACTTC. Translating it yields CASTRDGLAGDEQYF.

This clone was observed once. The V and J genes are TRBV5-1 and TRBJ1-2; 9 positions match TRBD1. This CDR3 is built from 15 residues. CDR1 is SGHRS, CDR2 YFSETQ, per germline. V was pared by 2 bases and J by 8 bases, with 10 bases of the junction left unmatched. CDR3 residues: CASSFSGTGTEGYTF. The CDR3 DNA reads TGCGCCAGCAGCTTTTCCGGGACAGGGACTGAAGGCTACACCTTC.

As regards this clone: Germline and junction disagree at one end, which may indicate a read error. The CDR3 DNA follows: TGTGCTAGCAGCCCCCAGACTAGCGGGAGATCAAATACGCAGTATTTT. Its translation: CASSPQTSGRSNTQYF. V and J are TRBV7-7 and TRBJ2-3; 12 nucleotides line up with TRBD2. Germline CDR1 SSHAT, CDR2 FNYEAQ (reference sequence). CDR3 size: 16 residues.

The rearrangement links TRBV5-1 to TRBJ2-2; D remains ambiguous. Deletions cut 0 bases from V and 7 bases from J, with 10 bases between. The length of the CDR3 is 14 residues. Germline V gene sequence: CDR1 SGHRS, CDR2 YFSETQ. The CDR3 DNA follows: TGCGCCAGCAGCTTGGCGCCGACGGGCGGGGAGCTGTTTTTT. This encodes CASSLAPTGGELFF.

The CDR3 DNA is TGTGCCAGCAGCCGGCAGCGGGAGGGCTTAGCAGATACGCAGTATTTT. This codes for CASSRQREGLADTQYF. V is TRBV7-9 and J is TRBJ2-3, with 10 bases aligning to TRBD2. Germline trimming cut 5 bases from V and 4 bases from J; bases unmatched to any gene: 9. CDR3 length: 16 residues. Per germline, CDR1 SEHNR and CDR2 FQNEAQ (reference sequence).

The CDR3 nucleotides read TGTGCCAGCAGCACCGGGACTAGCGGGAAGATCAATGAGCAGTTCTTC. It codes for CASSTGTSGKINEQFF. The rearrangement joins TRBV7-9 to TRBJ2-1, with TRBD2 matching 13 bases. CDR1 is SEHNR, CDR2 FQNEAQ, per germline (reference sequence). The CDR3 runs to 16 residues. The junction had 7 bases not matched to a gene; V was cut back by 5 bases and J by 6 bases.

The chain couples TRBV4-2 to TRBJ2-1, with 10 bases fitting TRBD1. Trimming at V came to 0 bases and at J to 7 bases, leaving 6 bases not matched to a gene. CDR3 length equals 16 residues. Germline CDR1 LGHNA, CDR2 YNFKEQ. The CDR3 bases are TGTGCCAGCAGCCAAGAATTGGACAGGGGGGAAAATGAGCAGTTCTTC. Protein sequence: CASSQELDRGENEQFF.

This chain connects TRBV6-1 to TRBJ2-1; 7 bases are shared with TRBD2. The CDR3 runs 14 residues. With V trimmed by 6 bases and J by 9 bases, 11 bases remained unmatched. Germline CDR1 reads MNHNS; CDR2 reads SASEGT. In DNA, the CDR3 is TGTGCCAGCAGCGTTACGGGGACTACGGGTGAGCAGTTCTTC. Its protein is CASSVTGTTGEQFF.

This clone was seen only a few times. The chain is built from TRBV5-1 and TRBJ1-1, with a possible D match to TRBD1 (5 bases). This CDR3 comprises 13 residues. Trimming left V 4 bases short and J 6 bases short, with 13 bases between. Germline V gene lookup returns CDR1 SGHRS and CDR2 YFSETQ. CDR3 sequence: CASSNRDEAEAFF. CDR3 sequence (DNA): TGCGCCAGCAGCAACCGGGACGAGGCTGAAGCTTTCTTT.

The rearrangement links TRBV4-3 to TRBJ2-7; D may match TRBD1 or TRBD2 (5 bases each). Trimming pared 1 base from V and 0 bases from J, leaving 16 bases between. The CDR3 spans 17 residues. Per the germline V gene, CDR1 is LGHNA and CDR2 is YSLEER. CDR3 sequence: CASSQGEGPPSSYEQYF. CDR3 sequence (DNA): TGCGCCAGCAGCCAAGGAGAGGGGCCCCCGAGCTCCTACGAGCAGTACTTC.

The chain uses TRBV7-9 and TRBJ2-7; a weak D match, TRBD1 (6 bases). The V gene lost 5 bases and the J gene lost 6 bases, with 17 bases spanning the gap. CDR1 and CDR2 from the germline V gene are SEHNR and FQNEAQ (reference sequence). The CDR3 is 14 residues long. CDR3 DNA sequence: TGTGCCAGCAGCCGGGACACCCAGGGTGCCGAGCAGTACTTC. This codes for CASSRDTQGAEQYF.

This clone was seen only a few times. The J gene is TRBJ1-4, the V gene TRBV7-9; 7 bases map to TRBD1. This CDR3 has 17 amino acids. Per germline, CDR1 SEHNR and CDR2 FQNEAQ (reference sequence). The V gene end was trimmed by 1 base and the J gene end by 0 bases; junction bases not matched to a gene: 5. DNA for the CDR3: TGTGCCAGCAGCTTAGGACAGGGACGGGCAACTAATGAAAAACTGTTTTTT. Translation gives CASSLGQGRATNEKLFF.